This T cell receptor beta chain is drawn from a study of cytomegalovirus exposure and HLA in healthy donors. A remark on this clone: Its antigen is not known.

After removal of 4 bases from V and 4 bases from J, the junction contained 8 bases not matched to a gene. The V gene's germline CDR1 is SGHRS and CDR2 YFSETQ. The CDR3 covers 16 residues. The study, taken as a whole, reports: According to a later analysis, most TCR beta chains associated with CMV appeared HLA-restricted. Sequences of the TCR beta chain were said to predict the HLA-A and HLA-B alleles of most subjects accurately.

Vbeta (60) and Jbeta (13) primers were used in the PCR. Repertoires were generated with immunoSEQ multiplex PCR, while TCRdb's copy carries only in-frame clones and drops some. The sample records about 150,000 clones, about 74% being singletons. The sequencing input was PBMCs. This clonotype was sampled from a woman between 40 and 55 years old in good health and CMV-seronegative. The rearrangement uses TRBV5-1 and TRBJ2-6; 7 bases match TRBD1. The CDR3 bases are TGCGCCAGCAGCACCACGACAGGGTCCGGGGCCAACGTCCTGACTTTC. Its translation is CASSTTTGSGANVLTF. The entire variable domain, with the rest obtained from reference TRBV5-1 and TRBJ2-6, is as follows: KAGVTQTPRYLIKTRGQQVTLSCSPISGHRSVSWYQQTPGQGLQFLFEYFSETQRNKGNFPGRFSGRQFSNSRSEMNVSTLELGDSALYLCASSTTTGSGANVLTFGAGSRLTVL.